This entry is about one T cell receptor beta chain. The target antigen is unknown. Clones were read by immunoSEQ multiplex PCR, and TCRdb kept only the in-frame ones, dropping some. The table records about 100,000 clones, 90% of them present only once. Unstimulated regulatory T cells (CD4+CD25+CD127-), CD4+CD25- non-regulatory cells, CD4 and CD8 cells were FACS-sorted from thawed PBMCs. These data belong to a study of Tregs in tolerant kidney transplant recipients. This CDR3 spans 13 amino acids. V was shortened by 1 base and J by 12 bases, with 14 bases between the two germline ends. From germline, CDR1 is SGDLS and CDR2 YYNGEE. Study conclusions and caveats: Changing PCR primers prevented nucleotide comparison between some patients' samples. Validation in larger populations is needed because few patients were studied.

Material: CD4+ T cells from blood, obtained before the transplant. This sequence was found in a human donor who received a combined kidney and bone marrow transplant. The chain joins TRBV9 to TRBJ1-5; tentative D call: TRBD1 (5 bases). The CDR3 protein is CASSVSVETDQHF. The CDR3 nucleotides read TGTGCCAGCAGCGTAAGTGTTGAGACAGACCAGCATTTT.